The clone carrying this T cell receptor (beta chain) was detected once. This sample stems from a study of shared clonotypes between healthy human individuals. With V trimmed by 4 bases and J by 2 bases, 4 bases remained unmatched. Germline assignment: CDR1 SQVTM and CDR2 ANQGSEA. The CDR3 loop spans 14 amino acids. Measured with immunoSEQ multiplex PCR; TCRdb has only the in-frame clones, and not every one. Altogether approximately 2.5 million clones are present, approximately 92% being singletons, with the ten largest covering roughly 0.15%. Sequences were obtained from naive CD4+ T cells sorted from blood. The subset is: CD45RA+ positively selected. V and J are TRBV29-1 and TRBJ2-2; TRBD2 aligns across 7 bases. This clonotype was sampled from a man aged 18 to 29 in good health. The CDR3 loop reads CSVVGLKNTGELFF. CDR3 DNA: TGCAGCGTTGTGGGACTAAAAAACACCGGGGAGCTGTTTTTT.